This TCR beta chain was sequenced in a study of cytomegalovirus exposure and HLA in healthy donors. The PCR made use of 60 Vbeta and 13 Jbeta primers. Only in-frame clones appear in the TCRdb table, and some are missing; sequencing was by immunoSEQ multiplex PCR. Here the sample spans about 160,000 clones, 70% to 90% being singletons. Those who donated were healthy bone marrow donors. There were likely unrecorded immune exposures, though donors were nominally healthy when sampled. The clonotype originates from a man aged 18 to 35 in good health and CMV-seropositive. The sample was PBMCs.

The CDR3 DNA reads TGTGCCAGCAGTGAAGTCCAGGGGGCGTTGGGGCCCGTTCCGGCTTTCTTT. It translates to CASSEVQGALGPVPAFF. The chain uses TRBV6-1 and TRBJ1-1; 8 bases align to TRBD1. This CDR3 spans 17 amino acids. CDR1 MNHNS and CDR2 SASEGT come from the germline V gene. V lost 1 base to trimming and J lost 11 bases; unmatched junction nucleotides: 18.